Included here is one TCR beta chain sequence, with context. V lost 0 bases, J lost 4 bases, and 18 bases lay in between. The CDR3 is made up of 17 amino acids. Germline CDR1 and CDR2: SGDLS and YYNGEE. Original processing methods: Researchers report that nucleated cell counts were estimated from reference gene primer amplification. The repertoire was sequenced with immunoSEQ multiplex PCR; TCRdb's copy has only in-frame clones and lacks some. The V and J calls and the clone size are those of that table, but D and trimming were determined from the DNA. The sample yields about 670,000 clones, about nine tenths seen once. This record comes from a study of blood T cell repertoires in COVID-19. Whole-study context: The cDNA or gDNA used as material had been derived from T cells, B-cell-depleted T cells, or PBMCs.

Material for sequencing was peripheral blood. This clonotype was obtained from a woman between 18 and 29 years old with acute or convalescent COVID-19. The rearrangement links TRBV9 to TRBJ2-3, with D possibly TRBD1 on 8 matching bases. The CDR3 bases are TGTGCCAGCAGCGTAGCCCCTCGGACAGGGAGGGCAGATACGCAGTATTTT. Translation: CASSVAPRTGRADTQYF. Full variable domain (missing parts from reference TRBV9 and TRBJ2-3): DSGVTQTPKHLITATGQRVTLRCSPRSGDLSVYWYQQSLDQGLQFLIQYYNGEERAKGNILERFSAQQFPDLHSELNLSSLELGDSALYFCASSVAPRTGRADTQYFGPGTRLTVL.